The 32 T cell receptor beta chains reported below all come from one sample, sequenced in a study of a mutant IDH1 vaccine in newly diagnosed glioma. Clones were read by immunoSEQ multiplex PCR, and TCRdb kept only the in-frame ones, dropping some. This sample yields around 100,000 clones, of which 90% are seen a single time; roughly 0.57% belongs to the top ten. These receptors' antigens are unknown. Regarding time point: week 11, during vaccination. All doses held 300 ug of mutant IDH1 20-mer peptide, with topical imiquimod. Material: PBMCs, obtained from a glioma patient whose treatment included an IDH1 peptide vaccine. These receptors were collected from a woman aged 50 to 60 with glioma.

This clone showed up just once. This chain links TRBV2 with TRBJ2-7; the D gene is possibly TRBD1 (6 bases). There are 14 residues in the CDR3. Trimming shortened V by 7 bases and J by 0 bases, and 13 bases separated the two germline ends. CDR1 and CDR2 from the germline V gene are SNHLY and FYNNEI. Here the CDR3 reads CASMPGAFSYEQYF. CDR3 nucleotide sequence: TGTGCCAGCATGCCAGGGGCCTTCTCCTACGAGCAGTACTTC.

The chain employs TRBV28 and TRBJ1-2; no firm D call. Germline V gives CDR1 MDHEN, CDR2 SYDVKM. The CDR3 runs to 15 residues. The V and J ends lost 0 bases and 3 bases respectively, with 11 bases between them. CDR3 sequence (DNA): TGTGCCAGCAGTTTATGGACTGGACGGGACTATGGCTACACCTTC. It yields the protein CASSLWTGRDYGYTF.

The chain recombines TRBV28 with TRBJ2-3; 7 bases map to TRBD2. The germline V gene encodes CDR1 MDHEN and CDR2 SYDVKM. CDR3 length: 15 residues. Losses at the gene ends were 3 bases for V and 2 bases for J; bases not matched to a gene: 5. The CDR3 region is CASSLQAGITDTQYF. In nucleotides, the CDR3 is TGTGCCAGCAGTTTGCAAGCGGGAATCACAGATACGCAGTATTTT.

The gene calls are TRBV7-9 and TRBJ2-5, with TRBD2 matching 9 bases. The J call is in doubt because the DNA end fits TRBJ2-7 better. The CDR3 sequence is 13 residues long. Germline V lookup: CDR1 SEHNR, CDR2 FQNEAQ (reference sequence). This CDR3 reads CATGTSLSYEQYF. CDR3 sequence (DNA): TGTGCCACCGGGACTAGCCTCTCCTACGAGCAGTACTTC.

This clone was recorded a few times. The gene calls are TRBV5-1 and TRBJ1-5, with 7 bases matching TRBD1. The CDR3 is 15 amino acids. V was clipped by 4 bases and J by 0 bases; unmatched bases: 4. Germline values: CDR1 SGHRS, CDR2 YFSETQ. The CDR3: CASSLGQNSNQPQHF. DNA for the CDR3: TGCGCCAGCAGCCTGGGACAGAATAGCAATCAGCCCCAGCATTTT. Complete variable domain (other parts from reference TRBV5-1 and TRBJ1-5): KAGVTQTPRYLIKTRGQQVTLSCSPISGHRSVSWYQQTPGQGLQFLFEYFSETQRNKGNFPGRFSGRQFSNSRSEMNVSTLELGDSALYLCASSLGQNSNQPQHFGDGTRLSIL.

The V call is TRBV9, the J call TRBJ1-5, with 7 bases matching TRBD1. The CDR3 spans 15 residues. With V trimmed by 3 bases and J by 6 bases, 9 bases remained unmatched. Germline V gene sequence: CDR1 SGDLS, CDR2 YYNGEE. In DNA, the CDR3 is TGTGCCAGCAGCGCCCTGGACAGGTTCGTTCAGCCCCAGCATTTT. Its translation: CASSALDRFVQPQHF.

This clone appeared once. This sequence joins TRBV29-1 and TRBJ2-1, with 7 bases matching TRBD2. V lost 1 base and J lost 0; bases outside the gene matches: 0. The CDR3 is 14 amino acids. Germline CDR1 is SQVTM and CDR2 is ANQGSEA. CDR3 residues: CSVEGGGSYNEQFF. In nucleotides, the CDR3 is TGCAGCGTTGAAGGGGGGGGCTCCTACAATGAGCAGTTCTTC.

The chain recombines TRBV7-3 with TRBJ2-3, with 10 bases matching TRBD1. This CDR3 spans 16 amino acids. The trim removed 8 bases at V and 4 bases at J, leaving 12 bases unmatched. Per germline, CDR1 SGHTA and CDR2 FQGTGA. CDR3 bases: TGTGCCAGCTCTTACGGGACAGGGGTAGGGGCAGATACGCAGTATTTT. It translates to CASSYGTGVGADTQYF.

The V and J genes are TRBV6-1 and TRBJ1-2; 8 bases are a match to TRBD1. Germline CDR1 MNHNS, CDR2 SASEGT. CDR3 length: 13 amino acids. V trimming: 6 bases; J trimming: 5 bases; junction bases outside the gene matches: 5. Here the CDR3 DNA reads TGTGCCAGCAGACAGGGGGATTTGTATGGCTACACCTTC. This sequence encodes CASRQGDLYGYTF.

About this clone: At one end, the junction sequence differs from germline, possibly due to a read error. CDR3 sequence: CVSSPTGASNTEAFF. For the CDR3, the DNA is TGCGTCAGCAGCCCGACAGGGGCGTCGAACACTGAAGCTTTCTTT. The rearrangement joins TRBV5-1 to TRBJ1-1; 8 nucleotides match TRBD1. This CDR3 has 15 amino acids. Germline lookup yields CDR1 SGHRS and CDR2 YFSETQ.

The count of this clone is one. This chain links TRBV13 with TRBJ1-2; 9 nucleotides agree with TRBD1. CDR3 length: 16 amino acids. The V and J ends lost 5 bases and 4 bases, in that order; junction bases with no gene match: 11. Germline V CDR1 and CDR2: PRHDT, FYEKMQ (reference sequence). The CDR3 loop reads CASSPRTGDIAYGYTF. The CDR3, as DNA: TGTGCCAGCAGCCCGAGGACAGGGGACATTGCCTATGGCTACACCTTC.

This chain connects TRBV5-4 to TRBJ1-5; TRBD1 might be the D (6 bases). Deletions cut 4 bases from V and 0 bases from J, with 11 bases between. CDR1 and CDR2 (germline): SGHNT, YYREEE (reference sequence). CDR3 length: 15 residues. The CDR3 DNA reads as TGTGCCAGCAGCATGACAGGAACTAGCAATCAGCCCCAGCATTTT. Encoded protein: CASSMTGTSNQPQHF.

The rearrangement uses TRBV9 and TRBJ1-3; D may be TRBD1 (5 bases). Trimming cost V 4 bases and J 0 bases, with 14 bases left between them. The CDR3 has 16 residues. CDR1 SGDLS and CDR2 YYNGEE come from the germline V gene. CDR3 coding DNA: TGTGCCAGCAGCCCGTACGGGGGGGACTCTGGAAACACCATATATTTT. Residues: CASSPYGGDSGNTIYF.

The chain has TRBV5-1 and TRBJ2-3, with 8 bases fitting TRBD2. The length of the CDR3 is 14 residues. The germline V gene has CDR1 SGHRS and CDR2 YFSETQ. The V gene end was trimmed by 1 base and the J gene end by 6 bases; junction bases not matched to a gene: 4. Here the CDR3 DNA reads TGCGCCAGCAGCTTGCTAGCGGGTCTTGATACGCAGTATTTT. Protein product: CASSLLAGLDTQYF.

The gene calls are TRBV7-2 and TRBJ2-4; D gene unclear. Germline CDR1 and CDR2: SGHTA and FQGNSA. The CDR3 is 15 amino acids. Trimming removed 3 bases from V and 0 bases from J, with 9 bases in between. The CDR3 loop is CASSLPRLAKNIQYF. CDR3 bases: TGTGCCAGCAGCTTGCCCAGGCTAGCCAAAAACATTCAGTACTTC. Using reference TRBV7-2 and TRBJ2-4 for the parts outside the CDR3, the full variable domain is GAGVSQSPSNKVTEKGKDVELRCDPISGHTALYWYRQSLGQGLEFLIYFQGNSAPDKSGLPSDRFSAERTGGSVSTLTIQRTQQEDSAVYLCASSLPRLAKNIQYFGAGTRLSVL.

The CDR3 nucleotides are TGTGCCAGCAAAGTGGGACTTTACACCGGGGAGCTGTTTTTT. It codes for CASKVGLYTGELFF. The chain has TRBV28 and TRBJ2-2; tentative D call: TRBD2 (6 bases). V was trimmed by 7 bases and J by 3 bases, leaving 12 bases between them. CDR1 and CDR2 (germline): MDHEN, SYDVKM. The CDR3 length is 14 residues. Using reference TRBV28 and TRBJ2-2 for the parts outside the CDR3, the full variable domain is DVKVTQSSRYLVKRTGEKVFLECVQDMDHENMFWYRQDPGLGLRLIYFSYDVKMKEKGDIPEGYSVSREKKERFSLILESASTNQTSMYLCASKVGLYTGELFFGEGSRLTVL.

V gene TRBV28 combines with J gene TRBJ2-7; TRBD2 might be the D (6 bases). The V and J ends lost 1 base and 0 bases respectively, with 7 bases between them. The CDR3 is 14 amino acids. Per germline, CDR1 MDHEN and CDR2 SYDVKM. The CDR3 nucleotides read TGTGCCAGCAGTTTATACGGGGGCTCCTACGAGCAGTACTTC. This gives the protein CASSLYGGSYEQYF.

The chain combines TRBV6-1 with TRBJ2-7, with TRBD2 identical over 10 bases. This CDR3 is 16 amino acids long. Germline V gene data show CDR1 as MNHNS and CDR2 as SASEGT. J was trimmed by 0 bases and V by 4 bases; bases with no gene match: 6. The CDR3 is CASSALAGVSSYEQYF. DNA of the CDR3: TGTGCCAGCAGTGCCCTAGCGGGGGTTAGCTCCTACGAGCAGTACTTC.

In this sample, this clone turned up a few times. V gene TRBV19 combines with J gene TRBJ1-2, with D possibly being TRBD1 (5 bases). The CDR3 is made up of 11 amino acids. Trimming pared 8 bases from V and 8 bases from J, leaving 12 bases between. Germline-derived CDR1 and CDR2 are LNHDA and SQIVND (reference sequence). CDR3 DNA sequence: TGTGCCAGTGGTCTCAAGGGGGGCTACACCTTC. Protein: CASGLKGGYTF.

V gene TRBV6-4 combines with J gene TRBJ2-1; 7 positions match TRBD1. Germline V gene sequence: CDR1 MRHNA, CDR2 SNTAGT. The CDR3 runs to 14 residues. Germline trimming cut 2 bases from V and 7 bases from J; bases unmatched to any gene: 5. CDR3 amino acids: CASSDRGRGNEQFF. The CDR3 DNA reads TGTGCCAGCAGTGACAGGGGGCGAGGGAATGAGCAGTTCTTC.

This CDR3 is CASSLPGDTEAFF. CDR3 coding DNA: TGTGCCAGCAGCTTACCAGGGGACACTGAAGCTTTCTTT. The chain has TRBV7-9 and TRBJ1-1, with a tentative D call TRBD1 (6 bases). CDR1 and CDR2 (germline): SEHNR, FQNEAQ (reference sequence). The V gene lost 2 bases and the J gene lost 3 bases, with 7 bases spanning the gap. The CDR3 covers 13 residues.

This clone was observed a handful of times. The J gene is TRBJ1-1, the V gene TRBV6-5, with D maybe TRBD1 (5 bases). The V end lost 3 bases, the J end lost 10 bases, and 9 bases lay between the germline ends. The germline gives CDR1 MNHEY, CDR2 SVGAGI. There are 11 residues in the CDR3. The CDR3 sequence is CASSYQGTAFF. The CDR3 DNA is TGTGCCAGCAGTTATCAAGGGACAGCTTTCTTT.

The chain recombines TRBV13 with TRBJ2-2; 14 positions match TRBD2. After removal of 5 bases from V and 7 bases from J, the junction contained 3 bases not matched to a gene. The CDR3 has 15 residues. Looked up from germline, CDR1 is PRHDT and CDR2 is FYEKMQ (reference sequence). Here the CDR3 reads CASSPGLAGGGELFF. The CDR3 DNA reads TGTGCCAGCAGCCCCGGACTAGCGGGAGGCGGGGAGCTGTTTTTT.

The genes are TRBV2 and TRBJ2-5, with D tentatively TRBD1 (6 bases). The germline V gene encodes CDR1 SNHLY and CDR2 FYNNEI. The V end lost 5 bases, the J end lost 0 bases, and 10 bases lay between the germline ends. The CDR3 sequence is 14 residues long. CDR3 protein: CASSRQGNQETQYF. The DNA for the CDR3 is TGTGCCAGCAGTCGCCAGGGGAACCAAGAGACCCAGTACTTC.

The J gene is TRBJ1-5, the V gene TRBV27, with D possibly matching TRBD1 (5 bases). The CDR3 is 15 residues long. The ends were cut back, 2 bases at V and 1 base at J, with 9 bases in the middle. Germline CDR1 MNHEY, CDR2 SMNVEV (reference sequence). The CDR3 sequence: CASSLIYRSNQPQHF. CDR3 nucleotides: TGTGCCAGCAGTTTAATTTACAGGAGCAATCAGCCCCAGCATTTT.

The V gene is TRBV5-1, the J gene TRBJ2-3; 11 nucleotides align to TRBD2. This CDR3 contains 17 residues. J was trimmed by 0 bases and V by 9 bases; bases with no gene match: 12. Looked up from germline, CDR1 is SGHRS and CDR2 is YFSETQ. CDR3 in DNA: TGCGCCACCAAGGGGACTAGCGGATTAAGTAGCACAGATACGCAGTATTTT. Residues: CATKGTSGLSSTDTQYF.

The chain is built from TRBV30 and TRBJ2-2; D gene ambiguous. V lost 0 bases, J lost 6 bases, and 8 bases lay in between. The germline V gene has CDR1 GTSNPN and CDR2 SVGIG (reference sequence). The CDR3 is made up of 13 amino acids. CDR3 bases: TGTGCCTGGAGTGTATCGTATCCCGGGGAGCTGTTTTTT. Amino acids: CAWSVSYPGELFF.

This clone has just one count. The chain carries TRBV5-1 and TRBJ2-5; D perhaps matches TRBD2 (6 bases). TRBJ2-7 explains the end of the DNA better; the J call may be wrong. The CDR3 is made up of 15 amino acids. Germline V gene sequence: CDR1 SGHRS, CDR2 YFSETQ. The CDR3 DNA reads as TGCGCCAGCAGCCCGGCCTCCGCGGGGACCTACGAGCAGTACTTC. Protein product: CASSPASAGTYEQYF.

The chain uses TRBV27 and TRBJ2-7; D may be TRBD1 or TRBD2 (5 bases each). The CDR3 runs 12 residues. The germline V and J ends were trimmed by 5 bases and 4 bases, with 9 bases remaining between them. Germline CDR1 reads MNHEY; CDR2 reads SMNVEV (reference sequence). CDR3 sequence (DNA): TGTGCCAGCAGTCCCGGGACGTACGAGCAGTACTTC. This gives the protein CASSPGTYEQYF.

The genes are TRBV2 and TRBJ1-1; tentatively, D is TRBD1 (6 bases). Germline CDR1 is SNHLY and CDR2 is FYNNEI. The CDR3 has 15 residues. V was pared by 4 bases and J by 3 bases, with 15 bases between. The CDR3 here is CASSGDRTWDTEAFF. DNA for the CDR3: TGTGCCAGCAGTGGAGACAGGACATGGGACACTGAAGCTTTCTTT.

V usage is TRBV11-2 and J usage is TRBJ1-2; 7 bases map to TRBD1. CDR3 length equals 14 residues. The V and J ends lost 1 base and 5 bases, in that order; junction bases with no gene match: 4. Germline V gene lookup returns CDR1 SGHAT and CDR2 FQNNGV. The CDR3: CASSLGTGYYGYTF. The CDR3 DNA is TGTGCCAGCAGCTTAGGGACAGGATATTATGGCTACACCTTC.

The DNA for the CDR3 is TGCGCCAGCAGCCCCCCTGGCTCCTACGAGCAGTACTTC. Encoded protein: CASSPPGSYEQYF. This chain joins TRBV4-1 and TRBJ2-7; D remains ambiguous. V lost 4 bases and J lost 0, with 7 bases in between. The CDR3 has 13 amino acids. The V gene's germline CDR1 is MGHRA and CDR2 YSYEKL.